This T cell receptor beta chain was sequenced for a study of blood T cell repertoires in COVID-19. Study context: The analysed material was cDNA or gDNA that came from T cells, B-cell-depleted T cells, or PBMCs.

The assay was immunoSEQ multiplex PCR, and TCRdb's table has in-frame clones only and misses some. The sample has 85,000 to 90,000 clones, around 87% seen once. The CDR3 consists of 16 residues. Trimming cost V 1 base and J 0 bases, with 11 bases left between them. In germline, CDR1 is SGHAT, CDR2 FQNNGV. This receptor was taken from a human donor in a cohort sampled during active COVID-19. J is TRBJ2-3 and V is TRBV11-2; D may be TRBD1 (6 bases). Sequencing used peripheral blood. CDR3 protein: CASSLGTELSTDTQYF. The CDR3 nucleotides are TGTGCCAGCAGCTTAGGGACAGAACTTAGCACAGATACGCAGTATTTT.